A selection of T cell receptor beta chains follows, all from one sample in a study of T cell responses to AZD1222 COVID-19 vaccine. The repertoire was sequenced with immunoSEQ multiplex PCR; TCRdb's copy has only in-frame clones and lacks some. The table lists about 170,000 clones, 90% of them singletons. This sample comprised peripheral blood, obtained on day 0 of AZD1222 vaccination. All receptors derive from an adult in good health. Each CDR3 is given with its conserved first and last residue. The order of the fields is D gene, V gene, clone size, J gene, CDR3 protein, CDR3 DNA. A D gene is named only where the DNA matches it firmly. Size tells how often a clone was seen (once, few, many) or the class of an expanded clone, and some rows leave it out.

D gene: -
V gene: TRBV2
clone size: -
J gene: TRBJ1-2
CDR3 protein: CASLARGNYGYTF
CDR3 DNA: TGTGCCAGCTTAGCCCGGGGAAACTATGGCTACACCTTC

D gene: -
V gene: TRBV20-1
clone size: -
J gene: TRBJ1-2
CDR3 protein: CSASGQRNYGYTF
CDR3 DNA: TGCAGTGCTAGTGGGCAACGTAACTATGGCTACACCTTC

D gene: TRBD1
V gene: TRBV6-2/TRBV6-3
clone size: -
J gene: TRBJ2-1
CDR3 protein: CASSGDRGQQFF
CDR3 DNA: TGTGCCAGCAGTGGGGACAGGGGGCAGCAGTTCTTC

D gene: -
V gene: TRBV6-5
clone size: -
J gene: TRBJ2-7
CDR3 protein: CASSTRGSYEQYF
CDR3 DNA: TGTGCCAGCAGCACACGGGGCTCCTACGAGCAGTACTTC

D gene: -
V gene: TRBV3-1/TRBV3-2
clone size: -
J gene: TRBJ1-1
CDR3 protein: CASSQGEARRTEAFF
CDR3 DNA: TGTGCCAGCAGCCAAGGAGAAGCTCGGCGGACTGAAGCTTTCTTT

D gene: TRBD1
V gene: TRBV5-1
clone size: -
J gene: TRBJ2-7
CDR3 protein: CASSPNTGVTYEQYF
CDR3 DNA: TGCGCCAGCAGCCCAAACACAGGGGTTACCTACGAGCAGTACTTC

D gene: -
V gene: TRBV6-2/TRBV6-3
clone size: once
J gene: TRBJ1-2
CDR3 protein: CASSYGGPTGYTF
CDR3 DNA: TGTGCCAGCAGTTACGGGGGACCCACTGGCTACACCTTC

D gene: -
V gene: TRBV28
clone size: -
J gene: TRBJ2-5
CDR3 protein: CASSLSRGRGRQKETQYF
CDR3 DNA: TGTGCCAGCAGTTTATCCCGGGGTAGGGGACGGCAAAAAGAGACCCAGTACTTC

D gene: -
V gene: TRBV7-6
clone size: -
J gene: TRBJ1-1
CDR3 protein: CASSAEVAEAFF
CDR3 DNA: TGTGCCAGCTCCGCCGAGGTCGCTGAAGCTTTCTTT

D gene: -
V gene: TRBV29-1
clone size: -
J gene: TRBJ1-2
CDR3 protein: CSTLDPGSNYGYTF
CDR3 DNA: TGCAGCACCCTGGACCCAGGTTCTAACTATGGCTACACCTTC

D gene: -
V gene: TRBV25-1
clone size: -
J gene: TRBJ1-2
CDR3 protein: CASSLGTLGSGYTF
CDR3 DNA: TGTGCCAGCAGTTTGGGGACCCTCGGAAGTGGCTACACCTTC

D gene: TRBD2
V gene: TRBV18
clone size: -
J gene: TRBJ2-1
CDR3 protein: CASSPARGGYNEQFF
CDR3 DNA: TGTGCCAGCTCACCGGCGCGCGGGGGCTACAATGAGCAGTTCTTC

D gene: TRBD2
V gene: TRBV15
clone size: -
J gene: TRBJ2-7
CDR3 protein: CATSRVPGLDRLEQYF
CDR3 DNA: TGTGCCACCAGCAGAGTGCCGGGACTAGATCGGCTCGAGCAGTACTTC

D gene: -
V gene: TRBV3-1/TRBV3-2
clone size: -
J gene: TRBJ1-6
CDR3 protein: CASRDRQMNSPLHF
CDR3 DNA: TGTGCCAGCAGGGACCGACAGATGAATTCACCCCTCCACTTT

D gene: -
V gene: TRBV6-2/TRBV6-3
clone size: -
J gene: TRBJ2-7
CDR3 protein: CASSPQYEQYF
CDR3 DNA: TGTGCCAGCAGTCCGCAATACGAGCAGTACTTC

D gene: TRBD2
V gene: TRBV5-6
clone size: -
J gene: TRBJ2-1
CDR3 protein: CASSFGLAGENEQFF
CDR3 DNA: TGTGCCAGCAGCTTTGGACTAGCGGGGGAAAATGAGCAGTTCTTC

D gene: -
V gene: TRBV25-1
clone size: -
J gene: TRBJ1-2
CDR3 protein: CASSVEAGTNYGYTF
CDR3 DNA: TGTGCCAGCAGTGTGGAGGCAGGGACTAACTATGGCTACACCTTC

D gene: -
V gene: TRBV7-9
clone size: -
J gene: TRBJ1-4
CDR3 protein: CASSLGQSNEKLFF
CDR3 DNA: TGTGCCAGCAGCTTAGGGCAGAGCAATGAAAAACTGTTTTTT

D gene: TRBD1
V gene: TRBV19
clone size: -
J gene: TRBJ1-2
CDR3 protein: CASSMTGGYTF
CDR3 DNA: TGTGCCAGTAGTATGACAGGGGGCTACACCTTC

D gene: -
V gene: TRBV11-2
clone size: -
J gene: TRBJ1-5
CDR3 protein: CASSRTTSQPQHF
CDR3 DNA: TGTGCCAGCAGCCGAACGACGAGCCAGCCCCAGCATTTT

D gene: -
V gene: TRBV4-1
clone size: -
J gene: TRBJ2-1
CDR3 protein: CASSQGAGGWNEQFF
CDR3 DNA: TGCGCCAGCAGCCAAGGTGCCGGGGGCTGGAATGAGCAGTTCTTC

D gene: -
V gene: TRBV7-3
clone size: -
J gene: TRBJ1-2
CDR3 protein: CASSLDSNYGYTF
CDR3 DNA: TGTGCCAGCAGCTTAGACAGCAACTATGGCTACACCTTC

D gene: TRBD1
V gene: TRBV4-2
clone size: -
J gene: TRBJ1-2
CDR3 protein: CASSQVGQGPIYGYTF
CDR3 DNA: TGTGCCAGCAGCCAAGTTGGACAGGGGCCTATTTATGGCTACACCTTC

D gene: TRBD1
V gene: TRBV7-2
clone size: -
J gene: TRBJ1-2
CDR3 protein: CASSPRGTGGDYGYTF
CDR3 DNA: TGTGCCAGCAGTCCTAGGGGGACAGGGGGCGACTATGGCTACACCTTC

D gene: -
V gene: TRBV5-5
clone size: -
J gene: TRBJ1-2
CDR3 protein: CASSLDPQGTGGYTF
CDR3 DNA: TGTGCCAGCAGCTTGGACCCGCAGGGAACGGGGGGCTACACCTTC

D gene: TRBD1
V gene: TRBV6-5
clone size: -
J gene: TRBJ2-5
CDR3 protein: CASNPTQGVSETQYF
CDR3 DNA: TGTGCCAGCAACCCCACACAGGGGGTATCAGAGACCCAGTACTTC

D gene: -
V gene: TRBV6-5
clone size: once
J gene: TRBJ1-2
CDR3 protein: CASSSGTFRYGYTF
CDR3 DNA: TGTGCCAGCAGCTCAGGGACTTTTCGCTATGGCTACACCTTC

D gene: -
V gene: TRBV7-9
clone size: -
J gene: TRBJ1-4
CDR3 protein: CASSSDLTGEKLFF
CDR3 DNA: TGTGCCAGCAGCTCTGACCTGACAGGCGAAAAACTGTTTTTT

D gene: TRBD2
V gene: TRBV4-3
clone size: -
J gene: TRBJ2-2
CDR3 protein: CASSQAAGGSGTGELFF
CDR3 DNA: TGCGCCAGCAGCCAAGCAGCCGGGGGGAGTGGCACCGGGGAGCTGTTTTTT

D gene: -
V gene: TRBV10-3
clone size: -
J gene: TRBJ2-7
CDR3 protein: CAIKGQPLDEQYF
CDR3 DNA: TGTGCCATCAAGGGGCAGCCTTTGGACGAGCAGTACTTC

D gene: -
V gene: TRBV10-3
clone size: -
J gene: TRBJ1-1
CDR3 protein: CAIKGQLTEAFF
CDR3 DNA: TGTGCCATCAAAGGACAGTTGACTGAAGCTTTCTTT

D gene: TRBD2
V gene: TRBV10-1
clone size: few
J gene: TRBJ2-5
CDR3 protein: CASSEGSGGPETQYF
CDR3 DNA: TGCGCCAGCAGTGAGGGTAGCGGGGGGCCAGAGACCCAGTACTTC

D gene: -
V gene: TRBV5-4
clone size: -
J gene: TRBJ2-3
CDR3 protein: CASSSPPGVPQYF
CDR3 DNA: TGTGCCAGCAGCTCCCCGCCCGGGGTCCCGCAGTATTTT

D gene: -
V gene: TRBV4-3
clone size: -
J gene: TRBJ2-2
CDR3 protein: CASSQSGPRGSAGELFF
CDR3 DNA: TGCGCCAGCAGCCAATCGGGCCCCCGGGGGTCGGCCGGGGAGCTGTTTTTT

D gene: -
V gene: TRBV7-8
clone size: once
J gene: TRBJ2-3
CDR3 protein: CASSPEGDTQYF
CDR3 DNA: TGTGCCAGCAGCCCAGAGGGAGATACGCAGTATTTT

D gene: -
V gene: TRBV4-2
clone size: -
J gene: TRBJ2-6
CDR3 protein: CASSQPGPTATSGANVLTF
CDR3 DNA: TGTGCCAGCAGCCAGCCGGGGCCTACAGCCACGTCTGGGGCCAACGTCCTGACTTTC

D gene: TRBD1
V gene: TRBV6-5
clone size: -
J gene: TRBJ1-2
CDR3 protein: CASSSTRTGRYGYTF
CDR3 DNA: TGTGCCAGCAGTTCTACACGGACAGGGCGGTATGGCTACACCTTC

D gene: TRBD2
V gene: TRBV7-2
clone size: -
J gene: TRBJ2-7
CDR3 protein: CASSPGLAGSGEQYF
CDR3 DNA: TGTGCCAGCAGCCCGGGACTAGCGGGGTCTGGGGAGCAGTACTTC

D gene: -
V gene: TRBV7-3
clone size: once
J gene: TRBJ1-1
CDR3 protein: CASSLSGGTEAFF
CDR3 DNA: TGTGCCAGCAGCTTATCGGGGGGCACTGAAGCTTTCTTT

D gene: -
V gene: TRBV21-1
clone size: -
J gene: TRBJ2-6
CDR3 protein: CASSKGVSGGRQGANVLTF
CDR3 DNA: TGTGCCAGCAGCAAAGGGGTTAGCGGGGGCCGGCAGGGGGCCAACGTCCTGACTTTC

D gene: -
V gene: TRBV10-1
clone size: -
J gene: TRBJ1-4
CDR3 protein: CASSPGTNEKLFF
CDR3 DNA: TGCGCCAGCAGTCCGGGTACTAATGAAAAACTGTTTTTT

D gene: -
V gene: TRBV30
clone size: -
J gene: TRBJ2-7
CDR3 protein: CAWSGGWGEQYF
CDR3 DNA: TGTGCCTGGAGTGGGGGATGGGGCGAGCAGTACTTC

D gene: -
V gene: TRBV27
clone size: -
J gene: TRBJ2-5
CDR3 protein: CASSFTLGDLETQYF
CDR3 DNA: TGTGCCAGCAGCTTTACCTTGGGGGATTTGGAGACCCAGTACTTC

D gene: -
V gene: TRBV21-1
clone size: -
J gene: TRBJ2-7
CDR3 protein: CASSKVGGPDEQYF
CDR3 DNA: TGTGCCAGCAGCAAAGTAGGGGGACCGGACGAGCAGTACTTC

D gene: -
V gene: TRBV9
clone size: -
J gene: TRBJ2-3
CDR3 protein: CASSVEWSRSDTQYF
CDR3 DNA: TGTGCCAGCAGCGTAGAGTGGAGCCGCTCAGATACGCAGTATTTT

D gene: -
V gene: TRBV4-1
clone size: -
J gene: TRBJ2-7
CDR3 protein: CASSDRLSYEQYF
CDR3 DNA: TGCGCCAGCAGCGACCGGCTTTCCTACGAGCAGTACTTC

D gene: TRBD2
V gene: TRBV5-5
clone size: -
J gene: TRBJ2-1
CDR3 protein: CASSSSRGTSGGAYNEQFF
CDR3 DNA: TGTGCCAGCAGCTCCTCGCGCGGGACTAGCGGGGGGGCCTACAATGAGCAGTTCTTC

D gene: -
V gene: TRBV5-6
clone size: -
J gene: TRBJ1-3
CDR3 protein: CASRLTRSSGNTIYF
CDR3 DNA: TGTGCCAGCAGACTGACCCGGAGCTCTGGAAACACCATATATTTT

D gene: -
V gene: TRBV7-9
clone size: once
J gene: TRBJ2-3
CDR3 protein: CASRLQGRDTQYF
CDR3 DNA: TGTGCCAGCAGGCTACAGGGTCGAGATACGCAGTATTTT

D gene: -
V gene: TRBV27
clone size: -
J gene: TRBJ2-7
CDR3 protein: CASSPLLGGSSYEQYF
CDR3 DNA: TGTGCCAGCAGTCCACTCCTCGGGGGAAGCTCCTACGAGCAGTACTTC

D gene: TRBD1
V gene: TRBV2
clone size: -
J gene: TRBJ2-2
CDR3 protein: CASSADRVNTGELFF
CDR3 DNA: TGTGCCAGCAGTGCGGACAGGGTTAACACCGGGGAGCTGTTTTTT

D gene: TRBD1
V gene: TRBV6-5
clone size: -
J gene: TRBJ1-5
CDR3 protein: CASSPYRGVDQPQHF
CDR3 DNA: TGTGCCAGCAGTCCCTACAGGGGCGTGGATCAGCCCCAGCATTTT

D gene: TRBD1
V gene: TRBV6-5
clone size: -
J gene: TRBJ1-6
CDR3 protein: CASSSRQGAGSPLHF
CDR3 DNA: TGTGCCAGCAGTTCAAGACAGGGGGCCGGTTCACCCCTCCACTTT

D gene: TRBD2
V gene: TRBV5-4
clone size: -
J gene: TRBJ2-7
CDR3 protein: CASSLSAGGFSYEQYF
CDR3 DNA: TGTGCCAGCAGCCTCTCTGCGGGGGGATTCTCCTACGAGCAGTACTTC

D gene: -
V gene: TRBV5-1
clone size: -
J gene: TRBJ2-2
CDR3 protein: CASSLGQLNTGELFF
CDR3 DNA: TGCGCCAGCAGCTTGGGACAGCTGAACACCGGGGAGCTGTTTTTT

D gene: -
V gene: TRBV4-2
clone size: -
J gene: TRBJ1-6
CDR3 protein: CASSAPDSLSLHF
CDR3 DNA: TGTGCCAGCAGCGCCCCCGACTCCCTCTCCCTCCACTTT

D gene: -
V gene: TRBV10-3
clone size: -
J gene: TRBJ1-1
CDR3 protein: CAISDDGPPGHAFF
CDR3 DNA: TGTGCCATCAGTGATGACGGTCCCCCGGGCCACGCTTTCTTT